The T cell receptor beta chain described here comes from a study of T cell responses to AZD1222 COVID-19 vaccine. Trimming removed 3 bases from V and 6 bases from J; junction bases left unmatched: 11. CDR1 and CDR2 (germline): LNHDA, SQIVND (reference sequence). CDR3 length equals 17 residues. The table lists this clone with a count of one. The antigen is not known. Overall study findings and caveats: Of the AZD1222 recipients, only five to seven were seropositive at baseline. Donors were largely white British and mainly female; clonal diversity was possibly underestimated.

Libraries were prepared by immunoSEQ multiplex PCR; TCRdb keeps only in-frame clonotypes and omits some of them. The sample has 100,000 to 150,000 clones, around 90% seen once. Here the sequenced sample was peripheral blood, taken on day 0 of AZD1222 vaccination. This clonotype originated in an adult in good health. The chain uses TRBV19 and TRBJ2-1; 10 bases are a match to TRBD2. The CDR3 bases are TGTGCCAGTAGTATTTCGGCTAGCGGGAGTTGGGGCAATGAGCAGTTCTTC. It encodes CASSISASGSWGNEQFF. The variable domain in full, with the rest retrieved from reference TRBV19 and TRBJ2-1, is DGGITQSPKYLFRKEGQNVTLSCEQNLNHDAMYWYRQDPGQGLRLIYYSQIVNDFQKGDIAEGYSVSREKKESFPLTVTSAQKNPTAFYLCASSISASGSWGNEQFFGPGTRLTVL.